The entry below gives a single TCR beta chain sequence along with its context. This clonotype has ten or more counts. The target of this receptor is not known. No quality values exist for individual bases; no much larger clone is one base distant. This entry belongs to a study of neurological immune-mediated disorders (dated by TCRdb to about 2019). Study-wide context: The study compared peripheral blood TCR-beta repertoires of HTLV-I-associated myelopathy (HAM/TSP) patients, multiple sclerosis patients and healthy controls using UMI-based sequencing. The cohort comprised roughly 70 subjects: approximately 15 HAM/TSP patients, around 35 multiple sclerosis patients and about 20 healthy controls. Longitudinal samples, technical triplicates and paired sorted CD4+ and CD8+ T-cell subsets, alongside PBMC samples, were included among the roughly 96 TCR-beta libraries.

The paper's findings and limits, for the study overall: TCR clonal expansion was greatest in HAM/TSP patients and smallest in MS patients, who ranked below even healthy controls. No identical CDR3 amino acid sequences were shared among expanded clones across subjects, suggesting private TCR-beta repertoires in all groups.

Healthy controls were blood bank volunteers in Maryland, USA. Libraries from unsorted PBMCs were made from 2 million PBMCs kept in RNAlater at -80 degrees C until RNA extraction. Peripheral blood was subjected to Ficoll-Hypaque density gradient centrifugation to isolate PBMCs, which were then cryopreserved in liquid nitrogen. cDNA synthesis used template-switch 5'RACE with a primer carrying a 10-nucleotide random unique molecular identifier tagging each TCR transcript. Every sequencing run yielded over 160 million TCR-beta sequences covering 15-18 subjects. Total RNA was extracted with the RNeasy kit. The KAPA Real-time Library Amplification kit was used to amplify TCR-beta VDJ regions with primers for the TCR constant region and the 5'RACE anchor. A first PCR added sample indexes and Illumina adaptors, after which a second PCR increased the library yield. After Ampure bead purification, the TCR product of roughly 650 bp was size-selected on a 2% E-gel SizeSelection system. Before pooling, libraries had their quality checked on a Bioanalyzer, their concentration measured with Qubit, and their quantity determined with the Kapa Library Quantification kit. Paired-end 2 x 150 bp sequencing of the libraries was performed on an Illumina HiSeq 2500. To increase sequence diversity, roughly 24-31% phiX was spiked into each library pool. As for the original processing: Quality-filtered reads were processed with the UMI-based MiGEC pipeline, which removed over 85% of raw TCR sequences during error correction. VDJ genes were aligned to IMGT germline references, and each clonotype was defined by a unique CDR3 amino acid sequence together with V-J genes. VDJtools evaluated clonal expansion, Shannon diversity and CDR3 relatedness (CalcPairwiseDistances, ClusterSamples); CLCbio workbench built phylogenetic trees. Clones with at least 8 unique UMIs were defined as expanded, with this threshold being based on coefficient-of-variation modelling across technical triplicates. TCRdb trimmed public reads at Q25 via fastp, called clones via MiXCR and kept in-frame beta chains. Records with the same CDR3 protein are collapsed into one entry carrying the most frequent genes and DNA. The V and J calls come from TCRdb's annotation, not from the publication. Present in this sample are 35,000 to 45,000 distinct CDR3 sequences, under 9.5% of which were seen just once. 4.4% of the sample is in the top ten clones.

From its cysteine to its phenylalanine, the CDR3 spans 11 amino acids. Here the CDR3 DNA is all that survives: 33 bases in frame from base 1. V and J lose 3 bases and 11 bases, and a span of 10 bases separates them. The sequence derives from a woman aged 35 to 49 in good health. Recombination linked TRBV12-3 or TRBV12-4 to TRBJ1-2, with the D gene too uncertain to name. The sequencing input was PBMCs. The DNA sequence is as follows: TGTGCCAGCAGTTTCGGACTGACGTACACCTTC. It specifies CASSFGLTYTF.